A single sample is the source of the 21 T cell receptor beta chains below, sequenced in a study of blood T cells in healthy people across ages. A J-beta primer mix and a sample-barcoded 5' primer were used in a second PCR of roughly 6 to 12 cycles. Each CDR3 protein is one row after TCRdb ran MiXCR on the 5' RACE reads. The repertoire holds about 1.5 million distinct CDR3 sequences, with 35% to 45% as singletons. The sample consisted of blood. The receptors stem from a woman in her late teens or twenties in good health.

The chain has TRBV20-1 and TRBJ2-1, with no clear D. The CDR3 length is 11 residues. Germline V lookup: CDR1 DFQATT, CDR2 SNEGSKA (reference sequence). Trimming stripped 3 bases from V and 8 bases from J, with 8 bases between. The CDR3 DNA reads as TGCAGTGCTAGCGCAGACGATGAGCAGTTCTTC. It encodes CSASADDEQFF.

This clonotype has ten or more counts. The chain uses TRBV12-3 or TRBV12-4 and TRBJ1-2; TRBD1 aligns across 8 bases. The V gene end was trimmed by 3 bases and the J gene end by 8 bases; junction bases not matched to a gene: 2. CDR3 length: 12 amino acids. The CDR3 spells CASSFPGGGYTF. The CDR3 nucleotides read TGTGCCAGCAGTTTCCCAGGGGGCGGCTACACCTTC.

This chain links TRBV28 with TRBJ2-7, with D possibly being TRBD1 or TRBD2 (5 bases each). V lost 3 bases and J 5 bases, leaving 26 bases between the germline ends. This CDR3 comprises 18 residues. From germline, CDR1 is MDHEN and CDR2 SYDVKM. For the CDR3, the DNA is TGTGCCAGCAGTTTTCCCCAAGACAGAAAATTAGGGAGCCACGAGCAGTACTTC. It encodes CASSFPQDRKLGSHEQYF.

A few counts support this clonotype. This rearrangement joins TRBV7-8 to TRBJ1-4; D uncertain. The V gene's germline CDR1 is SGHVS and CDR2 FQNEAQ. With 2 bases removed from V and 8 bases from J, the gap between germline ends came to 12 bases. CDR3 length: 14 amino acids. The CDR3 spells CASSLRILGEKLFF. The CDR3 nucleotides are TGTGCCAGCAGCTTAAGAATTTTGGGGGAAAAACTGTTTTTT.

Concerning this clonotype: At one boundary the junction diverges from the germline segment, which might be a read error. J is TRBJ2-7 and V is TRBV20-1; 9 nucleotides line up with TRBD1. This CDR3 contains 15 residues. Per the germline V gene, CDR1 is DFQATT and CDR2 is SNEGSKA (reference sequence). CDR3 amino acids: CGAKNPGQGIYEQYF. As DNA, the CDR3 is TGCGGTGCTAAAAATCCGGGACAGGGAATCTACGAGCAGTACTTC.

The CDR3 reads CASSLEYQPQHF. The CDR3 DNA is TGTGCCAGCAGTTTAGAATATCAGCCCCAGCATTTT. The chain carries TRBV12-3 or TRBV12-4 and TRBJ1-5, with D uncertain. The CDR3 length is 12 residues. The V gene lost 1 base and the J gene lost 5 bases, with 3 bases spanning the gap.

The table lists this clonotype with a few counts. The chain couples TRBV4-1 to TRBJ1-6; D is perhaps TRBD1 (5 bases). Per germline, CDR1 MGHRA and CDR2 YSYEKL. The CDR3 sequence is 14 residues long. The CDR3 reads CASPEGRVDSPLHF. CDR3 DNA: TGCGCAAGCCCAGAGGGCAGGGTTGATTCACCCCTCCACTTT.

This clonotype was counted between two and nine times. DNA for the CDR3: TGTGCCAGCAGTTTAGGGTTGGGGAGTGAGCAGTTCTTC. It translates to CASSLGLGSEQFF. The V call is TRBV12-3 or TRBV12-4, the J call TRBJ2-1, with D perhaps matching TRBD2 (5 bases). The CDR3 totals 13 residues. Trimming cost V 1 base and J 9 bases, with 10 bases left between them.

V gene TRBV2 combines with J gene TRBJ2-6; the D is unclear. This CDR3 region has 16 residues. V shed 7 bases and J shed 0 bases, with 13 bases lying between them. CDR1 and CDR2 from the germline V gene are SNHLY and FYNNEI. The CDR3 nucleotides are TGTGCCAGCACAAGGCGGCTCAACTCTGGGGCCAACGTCCTGACTTTC. Translating gives CASTRRLNSGANVLTF. Drawing the rest from reference TRBV2 and TRBJ2-6, the complete variable domain is EPEVTQTPSHQVTQMGQEVILRCVPISNHLYFYWYRQILGQKVEFLVSFYNNEISEKSEIFDDQFSVERPDGSNFTLKIRSTKLEDSAMYFCASTRRLNSGANVLTFGAGSRLTVL.

About this clonotype itself: One base away lies a much larger clone, so this may be a sequencing read error. The rearrangement uses TRBV12-3 or TRBV12-4 and TRBJ2-4; unclear D gene. The DNA matches TRBJ2-7 better at its end, which makes the J call doubtful. CDR3 length equals 13 residues. CDR3 in amino acids: CAGSSGPVYEQYF. In DNA, the CDR3 is TGTGCCGGCAGTTCCGGGCCGGTGTACGAGCAGTACTTC.

This clonotype has just a few counts. The rearrangement joins TRBV5-1 to TRBJ1-4; D is uncertain. The CDR3 totals 14 residues. Trimming left V 4 bases short and J 0 bases short, with 7 bases between. The V gene's germline CDR1 is SGHRS and CDR2 YFSETQ. The CDR3 region has the DNA TGCGCCAGCAGCACGGAGACAACTAATGAAAAACTGTTTTTT. Amino acids: CASSTETTNEKLFF. Drawing the rest from reference TRBV5-1 and TRBJ1-4, the complete variable domain is KAGVTQTPRYLIKTRGQQVTLSCSPISGHRSVSWYQQTPGQGLQFLFEYFSETQRNKGNFPGRFSGRQFSNSRSEMNVSTLELGDSALYLCASSTETTNEKLFFGSGTQLSVL.

In this sample, this clonotype turned up many times. The V call is TRBV7-9, the J call TRBJ2-6; tentatively, D is TRBD2 (5 bases). The CDR3 is 14 amino acids. Germline loops: CDR1 SEHNR, CDR2 FQNEAQ (reference sequence). Trimming removed 8 bases at V and 2 bases at J, with 10 bases between. The CDR3 loop is CASGSRAGANVLTF. CDR3 sequence (DNA): TGTGCCAGCGGGAGTCGAGCTGGGGCCAACGTCCTGACTTTC. The full variable domain, rest sourced from reference TRBV7-9 and TRBJ2-6, is DTGVSQNPRHKITKRGQNVTFRCDPISEHNRLYWYRQTLGQGPEFLTYFQNEAQLEKSRLLSDRFSAERPKGSFSTLEIQRTEQGDSAMYLCASGSRAGANVLTFGAGSRLTVL.

This clonotype was counted only a few times. The chain has TRBV12-3 or TRBV12-4 and TRBJ1-6; 10 bases are shared with TRBD1. The CDR3 loop spans 15 amino acids. The V segment lost 6 bases and the J segment 6 bases; nucleotides outside the gene matches: 5. The DNA of the CDR3 is TGTGCCAGCAGCCCAAGGACAGGGGGTAATTCACCCCTCCACTTT. It translates to CASSPRTGGNSPLHF.

The rearrangement joins TRBV21-1 to TRBJ1-2. TRBV21-1 is classified as a pseudogene. CDR3 length: 15 amino acids. In DNA, the CDR3 is TGTGCCAGCAGCAAACAAAGACGGGTTAACTATGGCTACACCTTC. Protein: CASSKQRRVNYGYTF.

There are a few counts of this clonotype. J is TRBJ1-2 and V is TRBV20-1, with 8 bases that match TRBD1. Germline V gives CDR1 DFQATT, CDR2 SNEGSKA (reference sequence). The CDR3 spans 13 residues. J lost 7 bases, V lost 6 bases, and 10 bases had no gene match. The CDR3 protein is CSASPRTGSGYTF. The CDR3 DNA reads as TGCAGTGCCTCTCCTAGGACAGGGTCTGGCTACACCTTC.

The chain couples TRBV10-3 to TRBJ2-3; 8 nucleotides match TRBD2. V shed 7 bases and J 5 bases; nucleotides not matched to a gene: 8. The germline V gene encodes CDR1 ENHRY and CDR2 SYGVKD. The CDR3 covers 14 residues. The CDR3 DNA reads as TGTGCCATCAAAGGGAGCGGGAGAGAAGATACGCAGTATTTT. Protein sequence: CAIKGSGREDTQYF.

This clonotype was picked up a small number of times. V is TRBV12-3 or TRBV12-4 and J is TRBJ1-1, with D unresolved. V shed 2 bases and J shed 10 bases, with 17 bases lying between them. The CDR3 runs to 14 residues. The CDR3 nucleotides are TGTGCCAGCAGTTTATCGGTCTTTCCCTCAAGAGCTTTCTTT. This sequence encodes CASSLSVFPSRAFF.

The chain joins TRBV28 to TRBJ2-5; 8 nucleotides match TRBD1. The CDR3 is 13 residues long. V was pared by 8 bases and J by 2 bases, with 4 bases of the junction left unmatched. CDR1 is MDHEN, CDR2 SYDVKM, per germline. This chain's CDR3 is CASGDRGQETQYF. CDR3 DNA sequence: TGTGCCAGCGGTGACAGGGGTCAAGAGACCCAGTACTTC.

The chain combines TRBV6-5 with TRBJ1-3; D remains ambiguous. Germline-derived CDR1 and CDR2 are MNHEY and SVGAGI. The CDR3 has 14 amino acids. V lost 5 bases, J lost 2 bases, and 10 bases lay in between. CDR3 nucleotides: TGTGCCAGCAGTGAGAGTCGGGCTGGAAACACCATATATTTT. It codes for CASSESRAGNTIYF.

The V and J genes are TRBV6-6 and TRBJ1-3, with D uncertain. Per the germline V gene, CDR1 is MNHNY and CDR2 is SVGAGI (reference sequence). Between the trimmed V and J ends, which lost 2 bases and 2 bases, there was a span of 16 bases. This CDR3 comprises 17 residues. CDR3 loop: CASSYLGSNHPGNTIYF. As DNA, the CDR3 is TGTGCCAGCAGTTACCTAGGGAGTAATCATCCTGGAAACACCATATATTTT.

The chain links TRBV4-3 to TRBJ2-1; TRBD2 is a possible D gene (6 bases). Germline CDR1 is LGHNA and CDR2 is YSLEER. This CDR3 region has 15 residues. V was trimmed by 0 bases and J by 7 bases, leaving 13 bases between them. CDR3 amino acids: CASSQDDTSSNEQFF. In DNA form, the CDR3 reads TGCGCCAGCAGCCAAGATGACACTAGCTCAAATGAGCAGTTCTTC.